These T cell receptor beta chains were read from a single sample in a study of cytomegalovirus exposure and HLA in healthy donors. Sequencing used immunoSEQ multiplex PCR; TCRdb keeps in-frame clones, though not all of them. The repertoire holds about 33,000 clones, with about half as singletons. Sequenced sample: PBMCs. The source of these receptors is a woman in her thirties or forties in good health and CMV-seropositive. CDR3s include the opening cysteine and the closing phenylalanine or tryptophan. Fields, in order: D gene, V gene, clone size, J gene, CDR3 protein, CDR3 DNA. The D gene is left open where the match is weak. Clone size, where shown, is once, few, many, or a class for clones that have expanded.

D: -
V: TRBV5-1
size: -
J: TRBJ2-7
CDR3: CASARDIDSYEQYF
DNA: TGCGCCAGCGCCCGGGACATTGACTCCTACGAGCAGTACTTC

D: TRBD1
V: TRBV29-1
size: -
J: TRBJ2-3
CDR3: CSATGADTDTQYF
DNA: TGCAGCGCCACAGGGGCAGACACAGATACGCAGTATTTT

D: TRBD2
V: TRBV6-1
size: -
J: TRBJ2-2
CDR3: CASSEGGGRHTGELFF
DNA: TGTGCCAGCAGTGAAGGCGGGGGGCGACACACCGGGGAGCTGTTTTTT

D: -
V: TRBV6-1
size: -
J: TRBJ1-5
CDR3: CASSSFEVQPQHF
DNA: TGTGCCAGCAGCAGTTTTGAAGTCCAGCCCCAGCATTTT

D: -
V: TRBV10-3
size: -
J: TRBJ2-7
CDR3: CAIGRQDSYEQYF
DNA: TGTGCCATCGGGAGACAGGACTCCTACGAGCAGTACTTC

D: TRBD1
V: TRBV28
size: -
J: TRBJ1-3
CDR3: CASSYRGQAGNTIYF
DNA: TGTGCCAGCAGCTACAGGGGGCAGGCGGGAAACACCATATATTTT

D: -
V: TRBV14
size: few
J: TRBJ1-2
CDR3: CASSQAGARTVGGYTF
DNA: TGTGCCAGCAGCCAAGCGGGAGCGAGGACCGTGGGTGGCTACACCTTC

D: -
V: TRBV9
size: few
J: TRBJ1-2
CDR3: CASSVGDTGPEGYTF
DNA: TGTGCCAGCAGCGTAGGGGACACGGGGCCGGAGGGCTACACCTTC

D: -
V: TRBV5-6
size: few
J: TRBJ1-1
CDR3: CASSNGQNTEAFF
DNA: TGTGCCAGCAGCAATGGACAGAACACTGAAGCTTTCTTT

D: TRBD2
V: TRBV19
size: few
J: TRBJ2-7
CDR3: CASSNSGGAYEQYF
DNA: TGTGCCAGTAGTAACAGCGGGGGGGCCTACGAGCAGTACTTC

D: -
V: TRBV6-1
size: -
J: TRBJ1-2
CDR3: CASSGPTEFYGYTF
DNA: TGTGCCAGCAGTGGACCGACAGAATTCTATGGCTACACCTTC

D: -
V: TRBV7-2
size: -
J: TRBJ1-6
CDR3: CASSLAAAIYNSPLHF
DNA: TGTGCCAGCAGCTTAGCGGCCGCCATCTATAATTCACCCCTCCACTTT

D: -
V: TRBV7-2
size: -
J: TRBJ1-1
CDR3: CASSYYQGVNTEAFF
DNA: TGTGCCAGCAGCTATTACCAAGGGGTGAACACTGAAGCTTTCTTT

D: TRBD1
V: TRBV28
size: -
J: TRBJ1-2
CDR3: CASSRTGNGYTF
DNA: TGTGCCAGCAGTAGGACAGGGAATGGCTACACCTTC

D: TRBD1
V: TRBV10-2
size: -
J: TRBJ1-5
CDR3: CASKGQGAYQPQHF
DNA: TGCGCCAGCAAGGGACAGGGGGCTTATCAGCCCCAGCATTTT

D: TRBD1
V: TRBV7-3
size: -
J: TRBJ1-2
CDR3: CASSQTGDYGYTF
DNA: TGTGCCAGCAGTCAAACAGGGGACTATGGCTACACCTTC

D: -
V: TRBV9
size: -
J: TRBJ1-6
CDR3: CASSVRGGDSPLHF
DNA: TGTGCCAGCAGCGTGAGGGGGGGTGATTCACCCCTCCACTTT

D: -
V: TRBV7-8
size: -
J: TRBJ1-6
CDR3: CASSLGLSQNSPLHF
DNA: TGTGCCAGCAGCTTAGGACTGTCCCAGAATTCACCCCTCCACTTT

D: TRBD1
V: TRBV6-1
size: -
J: TRBJ1-2
CDR3: CASSDDRVWQYGYTF
DNA: TGTGCCAGCAGTGACGACAGGGTCTGGCAGTATGGCTACACCTTC

D: -
V: TRBV4-1
size: -
J: TRBJ1-5
CDR3: CASSPGGGSNQPQHF
DNA: TGCGCCAGCAGCCCGGGGGGGGGTAGCAATCAGCCCCAGCATTTT

D: -
V: TRBV5-1
size: few
J: TRBJ2-5
CDR3: CASSLGTEETQYF
DNA: TGCGCCAGCAGCTTGGGGACAGAAGAGACCCAGTACTTC

D: -
V: TRBV30
size: -
J: TRBJ2-6
CDR3: CARSTGAGANVLTF
DNA: TGTGCCCGCAGTACAGGTGCGGGGGCCAACGTCCTGACTTTC

D: -
V: TRBV12-5
size: -
J: TRBJ2-7
CDR3: CASGFSGQWYEQYF
DNA: TGTGCTAGTGGTTTTTCTGGACAGTGGTACGAGCAGTACTTC

D: TRBD1
V: TRBV7-9
size: -
J: TRBJ2-5
CDR3: CASSLAPTGEEETQYF
DNA: TGTGCCAGCAGCTTAGCGCCGACAGGGGAAGAAGAGACCCAGTACTTC

D: -
V: TRBV6-4
size: -
J: TRBJ2-1
CDR3: CASSDPGLTSNEQFF
DNA: TGTGCCAGCAGTGACCCGGGGTTGACTAGCAATGAGCAGTTCTTC

D: -
V: TRBV30
size: few
J: TRBJ2-2
CDR3: CAWTQGTDTGELFF
DNA: TGTGCCTGGACCCAGGGGACCGACACCGGGGAGCTGTTTTTT

D: -
V: TRBV5-1
size: -
J: TRBJ1-4
CDR3: CASSLGGDGNEKLFF
DNA: TGCGCCAGCAGCTTAGGAGGCGACGGGAATGAAAAACTGTTTTTT

D: -
V: TRBV5-6
size: few
J: TRBJ1-2
CDR3: CASSLDRGYTF
DNA: TGTGCCAGCAGCTTGGATCGGGGCTACACCTTC

D: TRBD1
V: TRBV10-3
size: once
J: TRBJ2-5
CDR3: CAISESTGSETQYF
DNA: TGTGCCATCAGTGAGTCGACAGGGTCAGAGACCCAGTACTTC

D: -
V: TRBV5-6
size: -
J: TRBJ2-7
CDR3: CASSLRGYSYEQYF
DNA: TGTGCCTCAAGCTTGCGGGGTTACTCCTACGAGCAGTACTTC

D: -
V: TRBV2
size: -
J: TRBJ1-1
CDR3: CASSRPGGHTEAFF
DNA: TGTGCCAGCAGCCGACCGGGGGGGCACACTGAAGCTTTCTTT

D: TRBD2
V: TRBV10-3
size: -
J: TRBJ2-1
CDR3: CAISRLAGKYNEQFF
DNA: TGTGCCATCAGCCGACTAGCGGGGAAATACAATGAGCAGTTCTTC

D: TRBD1
V: TRBV5-1
size: -
J: TRBJ2-3
CDR3: CASSPEGQGASDTQYF
DNA: TGCGCCAGCAGCCCCGAGGGACAGGGGGCTTCGGATACGCAGTATTTT

D: TRBD2
V: TRBV2
size: -
J: TRBJ2-7
CDR3: CASSFGGEGEQYF
DNA: TGTGCCAGCAGCTTCGGGGGGGAAGGCGAGCAGTACTTC

D: TRBD2
V: TRBV7-9
size: -
J: TRBJ2-5
CDR3: CASSSGTSGREETQYF
DNA: TGTGCCAGCAGCTCCGGGACTAGCGGAAGAGAGGAGACCCAGTACTTC

D: -
V: TRBV2
size: few
J: TRBJ1-2
CDR3: CASSEGYRPGYGYTF
DNA: TGTGCCAGCAGTGAAGGGTATCGTCCAGGGTATGGCTACACCTTC

D: -
V: TRBV11-1
size: -
J: TRBJ2-5
CDR3: CASSQGTWDETQYF
DNA: TGTGCCAGCAGCCAAGGGACATGGGATGAGACCCAGTACTTC